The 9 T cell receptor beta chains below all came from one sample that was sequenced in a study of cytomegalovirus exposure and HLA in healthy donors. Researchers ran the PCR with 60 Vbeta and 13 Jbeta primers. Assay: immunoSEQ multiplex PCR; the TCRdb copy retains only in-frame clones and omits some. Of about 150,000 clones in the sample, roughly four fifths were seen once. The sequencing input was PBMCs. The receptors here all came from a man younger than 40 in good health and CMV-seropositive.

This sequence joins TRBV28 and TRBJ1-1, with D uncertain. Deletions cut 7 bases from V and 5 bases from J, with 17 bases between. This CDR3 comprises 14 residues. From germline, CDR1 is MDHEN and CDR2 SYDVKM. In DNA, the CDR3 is TGTGCCAGCACCTTGGGGAGGGATAAGACTGAAGCTTTCTTT. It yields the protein CASTLGRDKTEAFF.

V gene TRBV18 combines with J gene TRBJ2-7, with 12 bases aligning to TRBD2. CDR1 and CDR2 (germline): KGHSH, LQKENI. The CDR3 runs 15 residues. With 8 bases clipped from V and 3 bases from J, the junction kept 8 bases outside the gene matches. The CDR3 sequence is CASKAGTSGFYEQYF. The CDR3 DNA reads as TGTGCCAGCAAAGCCGGGACTAGCGGGTTCTACGAGCAGTACTTC.

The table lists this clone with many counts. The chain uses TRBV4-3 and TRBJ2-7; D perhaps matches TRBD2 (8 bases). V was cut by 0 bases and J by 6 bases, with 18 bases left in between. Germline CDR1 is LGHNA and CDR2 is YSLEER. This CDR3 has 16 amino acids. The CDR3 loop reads CASSQDPGGGASEQYF. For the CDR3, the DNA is TGCGCCAGCAGCCAAGACCCGGGAGGGGGCGCGTCCGAGCAGTACTTC.

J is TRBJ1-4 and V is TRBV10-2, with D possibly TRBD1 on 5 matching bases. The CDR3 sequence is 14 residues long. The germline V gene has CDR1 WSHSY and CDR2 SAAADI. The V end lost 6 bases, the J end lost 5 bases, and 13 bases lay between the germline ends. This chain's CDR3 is CASSEDSENEKLFF. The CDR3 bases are TGCGCCAGCAGCGAAGACAGCGAGAATGAAAAACTGTTTTTT.

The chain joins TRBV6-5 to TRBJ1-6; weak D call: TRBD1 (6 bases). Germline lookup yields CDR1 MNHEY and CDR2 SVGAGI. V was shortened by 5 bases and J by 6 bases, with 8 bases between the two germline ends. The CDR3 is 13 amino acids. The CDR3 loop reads CASSAQGNSPLHF. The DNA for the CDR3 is TGTGCCAGCAGTGCACAGGGTAATTCACCCCTCCACTTT.

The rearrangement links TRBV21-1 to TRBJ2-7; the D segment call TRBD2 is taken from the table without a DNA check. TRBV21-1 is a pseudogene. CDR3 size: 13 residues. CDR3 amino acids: CAGLQVGLYEQYF. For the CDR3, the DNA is TGTGCCGGACTACAGGTAGGTTTATACGAGCAGTACTTC.

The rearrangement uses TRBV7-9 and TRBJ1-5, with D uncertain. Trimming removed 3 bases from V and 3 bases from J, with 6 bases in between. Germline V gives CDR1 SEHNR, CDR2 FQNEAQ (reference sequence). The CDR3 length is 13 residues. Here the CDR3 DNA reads TGTGCCAGCAGCTTGGGCTTCAATCAGCCCCAGCATTTT. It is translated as CASSLGFNQPQHF.

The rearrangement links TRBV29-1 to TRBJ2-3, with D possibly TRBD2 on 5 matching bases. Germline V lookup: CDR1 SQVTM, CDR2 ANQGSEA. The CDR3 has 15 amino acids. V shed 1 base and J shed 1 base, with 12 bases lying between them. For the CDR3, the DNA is TGCAGCGTTGAAGGGGTCCCAGCGGGCACAGATACGCAGTATTTT. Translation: CSVEGVPAGTDTQYF.

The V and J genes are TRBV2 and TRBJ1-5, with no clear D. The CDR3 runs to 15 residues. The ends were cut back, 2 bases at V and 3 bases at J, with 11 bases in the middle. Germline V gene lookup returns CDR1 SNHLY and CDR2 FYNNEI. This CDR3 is CASSEHSRSNQPQHF. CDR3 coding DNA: TGTGCCAGCAGTGAACACAGTCGGTCCAATCAGCCCCAGCATTTT.